This T cell receptor beta chain was recorded in a study of T cells expressing NK-cell markers. The CDR3 totals 12 residues. Germline CDR1 reads DFQATT; CDR2 reads SNEGSKA (reference sequence). TCRdb reprocessed the 5' RACE reads, keeping one entry per CDR3 protein, no DNA. The sample table sets out 350,000 to 450,000 distinct CDR3 sequences. The sample comprised blood T cells: a sorted CD56 or NKG2C T cell subset, CD4+ or CD8+ T cells, or bulk PBMC T cells (not recorded which). The sequence was obtained from a man aged 18-70 years in good health. The V gene is TRBV20-1, the J gene TRBJ2-7; TCRdb designates TRBD1, a call that cannot be tested without DNA. The CDR3 spells CSARLGGYEQYF.